This T cell receptor (beta chain) was profiled in a study of somatic mutations in cytotoxic T cells in rheumatoid arthritis. Study at large: Blood (less than 32 ml EDTA) from each patient was taken right after diagnosis, before any treatment.

Using immunoSEQ multiplex PCR, the repertoire was profiled, and TCRdb retains in-frame clones only, with some absent. The table has almost 15,000 clones, over 60% seen once. Trimming left V 0 bases short and J 6 bases short, with 19 bases between. The CDR3 contains 17 residues. CDR1 MGHRA and CDR2 YSYEKL come from the germline V gene. The sequence came from an adult with rheumatoid arthritis. The source material was CD8+ T cells sorted from blood. This sequence joins TRBV4-1 and TRBJ2-3; the D is unclear. DNA of the CDR3: TGCGCCAGCAGCCAAGAAGGAAGTCTCGAGAGTCTGGATACGCAGTATTTT. Translated: CASSQEGSLESLDTQYF.